A single sample gave rise to the 20 T cell receptor beta chains below, sequenced in a study of blood T cell repertoires in COVID-19. The data were produced by immunoSEQ multiplex PCR, yet TCRdb's version contains in-frame clones alone and is incomplete. The table includes 250,000 to 350,000 clones, about nine tenths detected once. The sequenced material came from peripheral blood. These receptors were obtained from a woman in her twenties or thirties with active or convalescent COVID-19.

This clone was seen a handful of times. For the CDR3, the DNA is TGCGCCAGCAGCTTGGTGGCAGACTGGGACTATGGCTACACCTTC. Protein product: CASSLVADWDYGYTF. This chain connects TRBV5-1 to TRBJ1-2; no clear D. V shed 0 bases and J shed 3 bases, with 12 bases lying between them. The CDR3 is 15 residues long. CDR1 is SGHRS, CDR2 YFSETQ, per germline.

This clone has only a few counts. The gene calls are TRBV29-1 and TRBJ2-5; TRBD2 is a possible D gene (6 bases). The V and J ends lost 6 bases and 4 bases respectively, with 12 bases between them. The CDR3 runs 12 residues. From germline, CDR1 is SQVTM and CDR2 ANQGSEA. The CDR3 is CSVVSGTETQYF. The CDR3 DNA reads TGCAGCGTCGTTAGCGGTACAGAGACCCAGTACTTC.

V gene TRBV7-2 combines with J gene TRBJ1-6; TRBD1 is a possible D gene (6 bases). CDR1 and CDR2 (germline): SGHTA, FQGNSA. This CDR3 is built from 15 residues. The V gene lost 0 bases and the J gene lost 6 bases, with 9 bases spanning the gap. This CDR3 reads CASSLAGGPNSPLHF. In DNA form, the CDR3 reads TGTGCCAGCAGCTTAGCGGGGGGGCCTAATTCACCCCTCCACTTT.

This chain links TRBV28 with TRBJ1-1; no firm D call. Trimming took off 5 bases at V and 5 bases at J, with 12 bases between the two ends. This CDR3 comprises 13 residues. Germline lookup yields CDR1 MDHEN and CDR2 SYDVKM. In DNA form, the CDR3 reads TGTGCCAGCAGTACACCTCTACAGACTGAAGCTTTCTTT. Its protein product is CASSTPLQTEAFF.

This chain connects TRBV15 to TRBJ1-5; 10 bases map to TRBD1. This CDR3 is built from 14 residues. V shed 0 bases, J shed 15 bases, and the junction held 8 bases outside the gene matches. CDR1 LNHNV and CDR2 YYDKDF come from the germline V gene (reference sequence). The CDR3 DNA is TGTGCCACCAGCAGAGACCGGGCGGACAGGGGGGGGCATTTT. Translating gives CATSRDRADRGGHF.

This chain connects TRBV19 to TRBJ2-2, with 10 bases fitting TRBD1. The junction had 8 bases not matched to a gene; V was cut back by 4 bases and J by 6 bases. Looked up from germline, CDR1 is LNHDA and CDR2 is SQIVND (reference sequence). CDR3 length: 16 amino acids. CDR3 residues: CASSTTTGGVSGELFF. The CDR3 nucleotides read TGTGCCAGTAGTACAACGACAGGGGGCGTATCCGGGGAGCTGTTTTTT.

The chain joins TRBV28 to TRBJ2-7; D is perhaps TRBD2 (6 bases). The germline V and J ends were trimmed by 5 bases and 4 bases, with 15 bases remaining between them. The CDR3 contains 14 residues. CDR1 MDHEN and CDR2 SYDVKM come from the germline V gene. The CDR3 here is CASSDTGRGYEQYF. Here the CDR3 DNA reads TGTGCCAGCAGTGACACCGGGAGAGGGTACGAGCAGTACTTC.

Only one count was recorded for this clone. The chain links TRBV6-2 or TRBV6-3 to TRBJ2-1; D call uncertain. V was trimmed by 2 bases and J by 4 bases, leaving 6 bases between them. The germline gives CDR1 MNHEY, CDR2 SVGEGT. This CDR3 has 13 amino acids. CDR3 DNA sequence: TGTGCCAGCAGTTACCGTCTTTACAATGAGCAGTTCTTC. It translates to CASSYRLYNEQFF.

The chain recombines TRBV9 with TRBJ2-3; D is undetermined. This CDR3 contains 12 residues. The V end was cut by 1 base, the J end by 6 bases, with 6 bases between. Germline CDR1 and CDR2: SGDLS and YYNGEE. CDR3 loop: CASSVFGDTQYF. CDR3 DNA sequence: TGTGCCAGCAGCGTATTCGGGGATACGCAGTATTTT.

The rearrangement links TRBV15 to TRBJ2-2; 8 positions agree with TRBD1. The CDR3 length is 16 residues. Looked up from germline, CDR1 is LNHNV and CDR2 is YYDKDF (reference sequence). The junction had 1 base not matched to a gene; V was cut back by 0 bases and J by 1 base. The DNA of the CDR3 is TGTGCCACCAGCAGAGAGGGGACAGGGAACACCGGGGAGCTGTTTTTT. Encoded protein: CATSREGTGNTGELFF.

This clone has more than one count but fewer than ten. This chain connects TRBV6-2 or TRBV6-3 to TRBJ2-7; possibly TRBD2 for D (5 bases). Germline V gives CDR1 MNHEY, CDR2 SVGEGT. V was pared by 4 bases and J by 3 bases, with 10 bases between. The CDR3 is made up of 13 amino acids. The CDR3 protein is CASSLGGLYEQYF. CDR3 in DNA: TGTGCCAGCAGTTTGGGCGGGCTCTACGAGCAGTACTTC.

The chain couples TRBV19 to TRBJ1-5, with D possibly matching TRBD1 (5 bases). Germline V gives CDR1 LNHDA, CDR2 SQIVND (reference sequence). The CDR3 extends over 15 amino acids. V gave up 3 bases and J gave up 6 bases, with 15 bases separating them. As DNA, the CDR3 is TGTGCCAGTAGTATCCTACAGGCCGGGAGTCAGCCCCAGCATTTT. It codes for CASSILQAGSQPQHF.

The table lists this clone with a few counts. V usage is TRBV10-2 and J usage is TRBJ1-6; 8 bases are shared with TRBD1. The V segment lost 7 bases and the J segment 4 bases; nucleotides outside the gene matches: 12. This CDR3 spans 17 amino acids. The germline CDR1 and CDR2 sequences are WSHSY and SAAADI. Here the CDR3 reads CASTKIDRGFYNSPLHF. The CDR3 coding sequence is TGCGCCAGCACCAAAATCGACAGGGGATTTTATAATTCACCCCTCCACTTT.

V is TRBV9 and J is TRBJ1-2, with 9 bases matching TRBD1. V trimming: 4 bases; J trimming: 8 bases; junction bases outside the gene matches: 12. Per germline, CDR1 SGDLS and CDR2 YYNGEE. The CDR3 totals 15 residues. This CDR3 reads CASSPRTGEIEGYTF. The DNA of the CDR3 is TGTGCCAGCAGCCCTCGGACAGGGGAAATAGAAGGCTACACCTTC.

V is TRBV15 and J is TRBJ1-5; 7 bases match TRBD1. This CDR3 spans 14 amino acids. V trimming: 4 bases; J trimming: 6 bases; junction bases outside the gene matches: 6. Germline loops: CDR1 LNHNV, CDR2 YYDKDF (reference sequence). The CDR3 is CATSTGGTGQPQHF. DNA of the CDR3: TGTGCCACCAGCACAGGGGGGACGGGTCAGCCCCAGCATTTT.

The rearrangement links TRBV2 to TRBJ2-2, with D possibly matching TRBD1 (5 bases). The CDR3 length is 15 residues. V was trimmed by 5 bases and J by 0 bases, leaving 10 bases between them. Germline-derived CDR1 and CDR2 are SNHLY and FYNNEI. CDR3 bases: TGTGCCAGCAGTTTCCAGGGTCCGAACACCGGGGAGCTGTTTTTT. Translated, it gives CASSFQGPNTGELFF.

This chain joins TRBV12-3 or TRBV12-4 and TRBJ2-5; 9 nucleotides agree with TRBD2. With V trimmed by 9 bases and J by 5 bases, 4 bases remained unmatched. This CDR3 is 12 amino acids long. CDR3 coding DNA: TGTGCCAGTGGGACTAGCCCCGAGACCCAGTACTTC. Translation gives CASGTSPETQYF.

CDR3 bases: TGTGCCACCAGCAGCGACAGGGTAGACGGGGAGCTGTTTTTT. As protein: CATSSDRVDGELFF. The chain carries TRBV15 and TRBJ2-2, with TRBD1 matching over 7 bases. CDR1 and CDR2 from the germline V gene are LNHNV and YYDKDF (reference sequence). V gave up 3 bases and J gave up 7 bases; unmatched junction bases: 5. This CDR3 has 14 residues.

This rearrangement joins TRBV10-3 to TRBJ2-3; unclear D gene. Germline CDR1 and CDR2: ENHRY and SYGVKD. The CDR3 is 14 amino acids. Trimming shortened V by 6 bases and J by 0 bases, and 10 bases separated the two germline ends. CDR3 DNA: TGTGCCATCAGGAGTACTACGAGCACAGATACGCAGTATTTT. Translating gives CAIRSTTSTDTQYF.

The rearrangement joins TRBV5-6 to TRBJ2-3; D not resolved. The V end was cut by 3 bases, the J end by 6 bases, with 14 bases between. The V gene's germline CDR1 is SGHDT and CDR2 YYEEEE. The CDR3 totals 14 residues. The CDR3 is CASSSDSTGDTQYF. The CDR3 DNA reads TGTGCCAGCAGCTCCGACTCTACCGGCGATACGCAGTATTTT.